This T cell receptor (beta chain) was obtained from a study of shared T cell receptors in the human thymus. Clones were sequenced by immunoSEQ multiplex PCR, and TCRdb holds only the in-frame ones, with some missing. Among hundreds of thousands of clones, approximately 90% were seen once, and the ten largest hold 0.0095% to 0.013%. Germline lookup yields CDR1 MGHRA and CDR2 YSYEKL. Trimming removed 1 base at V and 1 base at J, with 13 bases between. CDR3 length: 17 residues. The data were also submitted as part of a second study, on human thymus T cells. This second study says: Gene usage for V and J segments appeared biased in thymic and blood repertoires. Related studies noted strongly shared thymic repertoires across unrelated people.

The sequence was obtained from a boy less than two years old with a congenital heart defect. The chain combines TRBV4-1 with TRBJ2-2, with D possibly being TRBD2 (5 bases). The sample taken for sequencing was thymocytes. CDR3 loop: CASSQVIRDGNTGELFF. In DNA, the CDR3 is TGCGCCAGCAGCCAAGTAATCCGGGATGGGAACACCGGGGAGCTGTTTTTT.